The 29 T cell receptor beta chains in this list originate from one sample, sequenced in a study of cytomegalovirus exposure and HLA in healthy donors. Researchers ran the PCR with 60 Vbeta and 13 Jbeta primers. Here immunoSEQ multiplex PCR was the method, and the copy in TCRdb shows in-frame clones only, minus some. Here the sample spans tens of thousands of clones, 80% being singletons. Material for sequencing was PBMCs. Every receptor here comes from a male donor in good health and CMV-seronegative.

The rearrangement links TRBV13 to TRBJ1-1; possibly TRBD1 for D (6 bases). The CDR3 is 14 amino acids. The ends were cut back, 6 bases at V and 3 bases at J, with 14 bases in the middle. CDR1 and CDR2 from the germline V gene are PRHDT and FYEKMQ (reference sequence). This CDR3 reads CASRQGLRDTEAFF. CDR3 in DNA: TGTGCCAGCAGACAGGGCCTCAGGGACACTGAAGCTTTCTTT.

The chain is built from TRBV6-7 and TRBJ1-2, with a weak D call TRBD1 (5 bases). TRBV6-7 is an open reading frame, and its role is uncertain. V lost 7 bases and J 6 bases, leaving 24 bases between the germline ends. CDR3 size: 16 residues. CDR3 bases: TGTGCCAGCACCCCAGTCTCCCGCCAGGGCTTGAATGGCTACACCTTC. As protein: CASTPVSRQGLNGYTF.

The CDR3 protein is CASTARESLHEQFF. CDR3 in DNA: TGTGCCAGCACGGCGAGGGAATCGCTCCATGAGCAGTTCTTC. The V and J genes are TRBV6-1 and TRBJ2-1; TRBD2 is a possible D gene (5 bases). Germline assignment: CDR1 MNHNS and CDR2 SASEGT. This CDR3 comprises 14 residues. Trimming removed 7 bases at V and 8 bases at J, with 18 bases between.

This chain uses TRBV7-2 with TRBJ2-5; 9 bases match TRBD2. V trimming: 2 bases; J trimming: 2 bases; junction bases outside the gene matches: 6. Germline V CDR1 and CDR2: SGHTA, FQGNSA. This CDR3 has 16 amino acids. DNA for the CDR3: TGTGCCAGCAGCTTACAGTGGCGGGGGGGGCAAGAGACCCAGTACTTC. Its protein is CASSLQWRGGQETQYF.

The gene calls are TRBV9 and TRBJ1-2, with 7 bases that match TRBD1. This CDR3 has 14 residues. Germline-derived CDR1 and CDR2 are SGDLS and YYNGEE. Trimming took 4 bases from V and 0 from J; bases not matched to a gene: 3. The chain's CDR3 is CASSRDRTNYGYTF. In nucleotides, the CDR3 is TGTGCCAGCAGCAGGGACAGAACTAACTATGGCTACACCTTC.

As for this clone: At one end the junction does not follow the germline gene, possibly because of a read error. This chain connects TRBV2 to TRBJ1-5; 9 nucleotides agree with TRBD1. The CDR3 contains 14 residues. Germline V lookup: CDR1 SNHLY, CDR2 FYNNEI. DNA of the CDR3: TGTGCCAGCAGTGGGACAGGGGTCGGGCAGCCCCAGAATTTT. Protein: CASSGTGVGQPQNF. Drawing the rest from reference TRBV2 and TRBJ1-5, the complete variable domain is EPEVTQTPSHQVTQMGQEVILRCVPISNHLYFYWYRQILGQKVEFLVSFYNNEISEKSEIFDDQFSVERPDGSNFTLKIRSTKLEDSAMYFCASSGTGVGQPQNFGDGTRLSIL.

Concerning this clone itself: At one boundary the junction diverges from the germline segment, which might be a read error. This chain links TRBV9 with TRBJ1-4, with 7 bases matching TRBD1. Germline lookup yields CDR1 SGDLS and CDR2 YYNGEE. The CDR3 covers 11 residues. The CDR3 sequence is CASSGARGVVF. In DNA, the CDR3 is TGTGCCAGCAGCGGCGCCAGGGGGGTGGTTTTT.

The chain carries TRBV7-6 and TRBJ1-1; perhaps TRBD1 as D (6 bases). The CDR3 spans 14 residues. The V gene's germline CDR1 is SGHVS and CDR2 FNYEAQ. The V end was cut by 5 bases, the J end by 5 bases, with 15 bases between. CDR3 region: CASSAEGGPTEAFF. As DNA, the CDR3 is TGTGCCAGCAGCGCCGAGGGGGGGCCGACTGAAGCTTTCTTT.

This chain uses TRBV5-1 with TRBJ1-4; weak D call: TRBD1 (6 bases). V was clipped by 4 bases and J by 0 bases, with 10 bases between them. The germline gives CDR1 SGHRS, CDR2 YFSETQ. This CDR3 region has 15 residues. CDR3 sequence reads: CASSPNRATNEKLFF. DNA for the CDR3: TGCGCCAGCAGCCCCAACAGGGCAACTAATGAAAAACTGTTTTTT.

The gene calls are TRBV5-5 and TRBJ1-6; D remains unclear. The CDR3 is made up of 13 amino acids. V lost 4 bases, J lost 7 bases, and 9 bases lay in between. Germline CDR1 reads SGHKS; CDR2 reads YYEKEE (reference sequence). CDR3 protein: CASSPNSNSPLHF. DNA for the CDR3: TGTGCCAGCAGCCCAAACAGCAATTCACCCCTCCACTTT. Supplemented by reference TRBV5-5 and TRBJ1-6, the full variable domain reads DAGVTQSPTHLIKTRGQQVTLRCSPISGHKSVSWYQQVLGQGPQFIFQYYEKEERGRGNFPDRFSARQFPNYSSELNVNALLLGDSALYLCASSPNSNSPLHFGNGTRLTVT.

The chain joins TRBV7-2 to TRBJ2-2, with D possibly TRBD1 on 6 matching bases. CDR1 and CDR2 (germline): SGHTA, FQGNSA. Trimming removed 9 bases at V and 0 bases at J, with 11 bases between. The CDR3 covers 14 residues. The CDR3 DNA sequence: TGTGCCAGACTCGGGACATCGAACACCGGGGAGCTGTTTTTT. Translating gives CARLGTSNTGELFF.

The chain combines TRBV7-2 with TRBJ2-3; 8 bases are shared with TRBD2. The germline CDR1 and CDR2 sequences are SGHTA and FQGNSA. With V trimmed by 3 bases and J by 8 bases, 16 bases remained unmatched. The CDR3 totals 17 residues. The CDR3 protein is CASSLYPSGGAGGTQYF. The CDR3, as DNA: TGTGCCAGCAGCTTGTACCCAAGCGGGGGCGCTGGGGGTACGCAGTATTTT.

The chain employs TRBV6-5 and TRBJ1-2, with a tentative D call TRBD1 (6 bases). Deletions cut 5 bases from V and 5 bases from J, with 18 bases between. The V gene's germline CDR1 is MNHEY and CDR2 SVGAGI. CDR3 length equals 15 residues. CDR3: CASSQTGGAGYGYTF. As DNA, the CDR3 is TGTGCCAGCAGTCAAACCGGGGGGGCAGGGTATGGCTACACCTTC.

This clone has a handful of counts. J is TRBJ1-3 and V is TRBV12-5, with D unclear. Between the trimmed V and J ends, which lost 4 bases and 0 bases, there was a span of 10 bases. The CDR3 totals 15 residues. CDR1 and CDR2 (germline): LGHNT, FRNRAP. Here the CDR3 reads CASGYSLYSGNTIYF. As DNA, the CDR3 is TGTGCTAGTGGTTATTCGCTCTACTCTGGAAACACCATATATTTT.

V usage is TRBV4-1 and J usage is TRBJ2-2; TRBD2 is a possible D gene (5 bases). Germline V gene sequence: CDR1 MGHRA, CDR2 YSYEKL. The CDR3 contains 15 residues. V lost 0 bases to trimming and J lost 3 bases, with 8 bases between them. The CDR3 spells CASSQDSAYTGELFF. The CDR3 nucleotides read TGCGCCAGCAGCCAAGATAGCGCTTACACCGGGGAGCTGTTTTTT.

The rearrangement links TRBV23-1 to TRBJ1-3, with D uncertain. TRBV23-1 falls under the ORF class, with uncertain function. The CDR3 has 15 amino acids. The V and J ends lost 6 bases and 0 bases respectively, with 12 bases between them. The CDR3 DNA follows: TGCGCCAGCAGCCGAGGAGCCTACTCTGGAAACACCATATATTTT. It specifies CASSRGAYSGNTIYF.

V and J are TRBV5-1 and TRBJ2-5; 8 bases are a match to TRBD1. J was trimmed by 3 bases and V by 7 bases; bases with no gene match: 5. The CDR3 extends over 13 amino acids. Per the germline V gene, CDR1 is SGHRS and CDR2 is YFSETQ. The CDR3 region is CASRQGTEETQYF. CDR3 bases: TGCGCCAGCCGACAGGGGACGGAAGAGACCCAGTACTTC.

The rearrangement joins TRBV9 to TRBJ2-1; 9 bases line up with TRBD2. The CDR3 has 16 amino acids. V dropped 3 bases and J dropped 3; count of bases not matched to a gene: 7. Germline lookup yields CDR1 SGDLS and CDR2 YYNGEE. The CDR3 sequence is CASSAQAGGNYNEQFF. CDR3 bases: TGTGCCAGCAGCGCCCAAGCGGGGGGAAACTACAATGAGCAGTTCTTC.

This clone was seen more than once but under ten times. V gene TRBV6-1 combines with J gene TRBJ1-1, with a tentative D call TRBD1 (5 bases). In germline, CDR1 is MNHNS, CDR2 SASEGT. CDR3 length equals 16 residues. Trimming stripped 4 bases from V and 4 bases from J, with 19 bases between. The CDR3 DNA reads as TGTGCCAGCAGTGTAACGTCTTTTGGGGGAGGCACTGAAGCTTTCTTT. Protein: CASSVTSFGGGTEAFF.

The chain carries TRBV6-1 and TRBJ1-5; D uncertain. This CDR3 has 15 amino acids. CDR1 and CDR2 from the germline V gene are MNHNS and SASEGT. V was trimmed by 3 bases and J by 1 base, leaving 10 bases between them. The CDR3 spells CASSDRGGSNQPQHF. The CDR3, as DNA: TGTGCCAGCAGTGATCGGGGAGGAAGCAATCAGCCCCAGCATTTT.

The rearrangement links TRBV5-1 to TRBJ2-3; 12 positions agree with TRBD2. Trimming at V came to 4 bases and at J to 6 bases, leaving 3 bases not matched to a gene. Per the germline V gene, CDR1 is SGHRS and CDR2 is YFSETQ. CDR3 length equals 14 residues. CDR3 amino acids: CASSLGTSGDTQYF. The CDR3 DNA is TGCGCCAGCAGCCTCGGGACTAGCGGGGATACGCAGTATTTT.

About this clone: The junction departs from germline at one end; a sequencing error may be responsible. The rearrangement uses TRBV25-1 and TRBJ2-1, with D uncertain. The germline V gene has CDR1 MGHDK and CDR2 SYGVNS. This CDR3 has 15 amino acids. As DNA, the CDR3 is TGTGCCAGCGGAAACCGAAGGAGCTCCTACAATAAGCAGTTCTTC. It specifies CASGNRRSSYNKQFF.

V gene TRBV6-5 combines with J gene TRBJ2-3; 12 nucleotides match TRBD2. Germline assignment: CDR1 MNHEY and CDR2 SVGAGI. This CDR3 is 15 amino acids long. J gave up 7 bases and V 6 bases, and 8 bases lay outside the gene matches. CDR3: CASRASGRAVYTQYF. In DNA form, the CDR3 reads TGTGCCAGCAGGGCTAGCGGGAGGGCCGTTTATACGCAGTATTTT.

This clone was seen only a few times. The rearrangement links TRBV27 to TRBJ1-1; TRBD1 agrees at 7 bases. V was clipped by 8 bases and J by 0 bases; unmatched bases: 6. The CDR3 covers 14 residues. CDR1 and CDR2 (germline): MNHEY, SMNVEV (reference sequence). Here the CDR3 reads CASFKQGLNTEAFF. The CDR3 coding sequence is TGTGCCAGCTTTAAACAGGGGCTGAACACTGAAGCTTTCTTT.

The chain uses TRBV27 and TRBJ2-3; the D gene is possibly TRBD2 (6 bases). The length of the CDR3 is 15 residues. Germline V gene data show CDR1 as MNHEY and CDR2 as SMNVEV (reference sequence). V lost 5 bases and J 2 bases, leaving 14 bases between the germline ends. The CDR3 loop is CASSPNLAPTDTQYF. The CDR3 DNA is TGTGCCAGCAGTCCCAACCTAGCGCCCACAGATACGCAGTATTTT.

The chain employs TRBV6-5 and TRBJ1-1; possibly TRBD1 for D (6 bases). The CDR3 runs 12 residues. Germline V gene data show CDR1 as MNHEY and CDR2 as SVGAGI. CDR3 coding DNA: TGTGCTTGCGGGGGGCCCGTCCTTGAAGCTTTCTTT. This sequence encodes CACGGPVLEAFF.

V and J are TRBV27 and TRBJ1-1; TRBD1 might be the D (5 bases). The CDR3 totals 15 residues. Germline V gives CDR1 MNHEY, CDR2 SMNVEV (reference sequence). Trimming pared 2 bases from V and 3 bases from J, leaving 13 bases between. CDR3 in DNA: TGTGCCAGCAGTTTAGGCCCGGGGGGGTACACTGAAGCTTTCTTT. This translates into CASSLGPGGYTEAFF.

The chain recombines TRBV4-1 with TRBJ1-2; 8 bases fit TRBD1. V lost 4 bases and J lost 6; bases outside the gene matches: 7. The germline gives CDR1 MGHRA, CDR2 YSYEKL. The CDR3 has 14 residues. The CDR3 sequence is CASSPGQGADGYTF. CDR3 DNA sequence: TGCGCCAGCAGCCCCGGACAGGGCGCGGATGGCTACACCTTC.

This sequence joins TRBV9 and TRBJ2-7; the match to TRBD2 covers 7 bases. J was trimmed by 4 bases and V by 4 bases; bases with no gene match: 11. The CDR3 has 15 amino acids. Germline V gives CDR1 SGDLS, CDR2 YYNGEE. The chain's CDR3 is CASSRSPGGAYEQYF. CDR3 DNA: TGTGCCAGCAGCCGCTCTCCGGGAGGCGCATACGAGCAGTACTTC.